This is a list of T cell receptor beta chains from one sample in a study of response to subunit inactivated influenza vaccine. TCRdb reprocessed the RT-PCR reads with MiXCR, giving one entry per CDR3 protein. Found here are roughly 570,000 distinct CDR3 sequences, 14% of them singletons; the top ten hold around 10%. The material was PBMCs from blood, obtained 12 days after vaccination. These receptors all stem from a man between 45 and 60 years old who received an inactivated influenza vaccine. The CDR3 runs from the conserved cysteine through the conserved F or W.

>TRBV7-2|TRBJ2-7
CASSLVGGEYEQYF
>TRBV3-1|TRBJ1-6
CASSSSGNSPLHF
>TRBV4-2|TRBJ2-3
CASSQGGVANTDTQYF
>TRBV7-2|TRBJ2-5
CASSLAQQRTQYF
>TRBV6-5|TRBJ2-7
CASSYSWGPDGYEQYF
>TRBV4-2|TRBJ2-1
CASSQDRGTGINEQFF
>TRBV20-1|TRBJ1-6
CSARRFRGQSSYNSPLHF
>TRBV5-1|TRBJ2-1
CASSPGLAGGPYNEQFF
>TRBV21-1|TRBJ2-7
CASSTTGTSGRSSYEQYF
>TRBV4-3|TRBJ2-7
CASSQVSGAHSYEQYF
>TRBV5-1|TRBJ2-3
CASSSFLLASSYTDTQYF
>TRBV7-9|TRBJ2-4
CASSAGTVGPFQYF
>TRBV12-3/TRBV12-4|TRBJ2-2
CASDRGGNTGELFF
>TRBV6-2/TRBV6-3|TRBJ2-5
CASGYGLADQETQYF
>TRBV15|TRBJ2-1
CATSHPGTSLYNEQFF
>TRBV24-1|TRBJ1-1
CATSENGRSTEAFF
>TRBV7-9|TRBJ1-4
CASSSPGQGGEKLFF